Below, 8 T cell receptor beta chains from the same sample are listed, as sequenced in a study of blood T cell repertoires in COVID-19 (dated by TCRdb to 2020 to 2021). The library was generated by the immunoSEQ multiplex PCR assay. In its TCRdb copy, this immuneACCESS table keeps in-frame sequences only and misses some clones. Where compared with another copy, unresolved V genes explain less than half of these, and the others have no known cause. The sample has 75,000 to 95,000 clones on record, approximately 89% of them singletons. 5.8% of the sample lies in the top ten. Sequenced input: peripheral blood. These receptors all come from a man aged 45-65 years with active COVID-19.

In nucleotides, the CDR3 is TGTGCCACCGGACTAGCGGGCTACACCGGGGAGCTGTTTTTT. Translating it yields CATGLAGYTGELFF. This rearrangement joins TRBV19 to TRBJ2-2; 11 nucleotides align to TRBD2. The V and J ends lost 10 bases and 3 bases, in that order; junction bases with no gene match: 4. The CDR3 totals 14 residues. Looked up from germline, CDR1 is LNHDA and CDR2 is SQIVND (reference sequence).

This clone was detected once. The genes are TRBV15 and TRBJ1-5, with TRBD1 identical over 9 bases. Germline lookup yields CDR1 LNHNV and CDR2 YYDKDF (reference sequence). V was clipped by 2 bases and J by 4 bases; unmatched bases: 6. CDR3 length: 16 residues. The CDR3 bases are TGTGCCACCAGCAGACCGGACAGGGGACGAAATCAGCCCCAGCATTTT. This sequence encodes CATSRPDRGRNQPQHF.

The chain employs TRBV7-9 and TRBJ1-5; TRBD1 matches 7 bases. V was clipped by 5 bases and J by 3 bases; unmatched bases: 7. The germline CDR1 and CDR2 sequences are SEHNR and FQNEAQ (reference sequence). The CDR3 spans 15 residues. Here the CDR3 DNA reads TGTGCCAGCAGCAACGGAGACAGGGCCAATCAGCCCCAGCATTTT. Protein product: CASSNGDRANQPQHF.

The chain links TRBV7-7 to TRBJ2-1; TRBD2 agrees at 7 bases. Germline loops: CDR1 SSHAT, CDR2 FNYEAQ (reference sequence). The length of the CDR3 is 13 residues. Trimming removed 6 bases from V and 3 bases from J; junction bases left unmatched: 2. CDR3 sequence reads: CASSPGGYNEQFF. CDR3 coding DNA: TGTGCCAGCAGTCCGGGAGGCTACAATGAGCAGTTCTTC. Full variable domain (missing parts from reference TRBV7-7 and TRBJ2-1): GAGVSQSPRYKVTKRGQDVTLRCDPISSHATLYWYQQALGQGPEFLTYFNYEAQPDKSGLPSDRFSAERPEGSISTLTIQRTEQRDSAMYRCASSPGGYNEQFFGPGTRLTVL.

The chain combines TRBV10-3 with TRBJ2-3; 11 bases agree with TRBD2. CDR1 and CDR2 from the germline V gene are ENHRY and SYGVKD. CDR3 length: 18 amino acids. V was pared by 4 bases and J by 1 base, with 10 bases of the junction left unmatched. In nucleotides, the CDR3 is TGTGCCATCAGTGCGGATAGCGGGAGGGATGGGGGCACAGATACGCAGTATTTT. Translated: CAISADSGRDGGTDTQYF.

This chain connects TRBV3-1 (or the pseudogene TRBV3-2) to TRBJ2-3; 9 bases line up with TRBD1. The V gene end was trimmed by 0 bases and the J gene end by 6 bases; junction bases not matched to a gene: 4. The germline V gene has CDR1 LGHDT and CDR2 YNNKEL (reference sequence). The CDR3 consists of 15 residues. CDR3 bases: TGTGCCAGCAGCCAAGAAAGACAGGGGGATGATACGCAGTATTTT. Its translation is CASSQERQGDDTQYF.

The chain has TRBV6-2 or TRBV6-3 and TRBJ2-5; TRBD1 is a possible D gene (5 bases). V shed 0 bases and J shed 0 bases, with 8 bases lying between them. This CDR3 comprises 15 residues. Germline loops: CDR1 MNHEY, CDR2 SVGEGT. In DNA form, the CDR3 reads TGTGCCAGCAGTTACTCAGAGACAGACCAAGAGACCCAGTACTTC. The encoded protein is CASSYSETDQETQYF.

CDR3 protein: CASSRGGISTDTQYF. CDR3 sequence (DNA): TGTGCCAGCAGCCGTGGAGGGATTAGCACAGATACGCAGTATTTT. The gene calls are TRBV5-4 and TRBJ2-3; D is possibly TRBD2 (6 bases). The CDR3 totals 15 residues. V was trimmed by 4 bases and J by 0 bases, leaving 12 bases between them. Germline CDR1 and CDR2: SGHNT and YYREEE (reference sequence).